This T cell receptor (beta chain) was obtained from a study of early T cells in non-severe SARS-CoV-2 infection. For the study at large: Sequencing input comprised bulk RNA from unsorted whole blood; chain pairing was not available.

This clonotype was seen only a few times. CDR1 is SNHLY, CDR2 FYNNEI, per germline. V was trimmed by 4 bases and J by 4 bases, leaving 14 bases between them. CDR3 length: 14 residues. Each cDNA molecule carried a unique molecular identifier. Each CDR3 protein is one row after TCRdb ran MiXCR on the 5' RACE reads. Of under 90,000 distinct CDR3 sequences in the sample, 13% were seen once. The specimen sequenced was whole blood. This sequence was found in an adult who was a healthcare worker with PCR-confirmed SARS-CoV-2 infection or an uninfected control (not recorded which). The chain employs TRBV2 and TRBJ2-7; the D gene is possibly TRBD2 (5 bases). The CDR3 DNA reads as TGTGCCAGCAGTGGCCTAGCTACTATTTACGAGCAGTACTTC. It specifies CASSGLATIYEQYF.